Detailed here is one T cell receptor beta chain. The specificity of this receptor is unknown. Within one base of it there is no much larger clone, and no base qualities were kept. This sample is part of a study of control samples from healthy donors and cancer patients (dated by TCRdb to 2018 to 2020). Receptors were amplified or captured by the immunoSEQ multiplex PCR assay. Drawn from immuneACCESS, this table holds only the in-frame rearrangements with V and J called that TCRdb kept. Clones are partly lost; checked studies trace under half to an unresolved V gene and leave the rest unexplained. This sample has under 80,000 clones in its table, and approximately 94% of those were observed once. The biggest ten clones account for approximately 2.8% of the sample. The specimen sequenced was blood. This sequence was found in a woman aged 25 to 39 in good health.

The CDR3 reads CASTSRGGYGYTF. DNA sequence: TGTGCCAGCACCAGTCGGGGTGGGTATGGCTACACCTTC. In this chain, TRBV12-3 or TRBV12-4 is recombined with TRBJ1-2, with the D segment identity uncertain. Including cysteine and phenylalanine, the CDR3 has 13 amino acids. The read is trimmed to its CDR3 DNA, 39 bases read in frame from base 1. A distance of 14 bases separates the germline ends of V and J, which lose 7 bases and 5 bases respectively.